The present T cell receptor (beta chain) was sequenced within a study of blood T cell repertoires in COVID-19. The table came from immunoSEQ multiplex PCR; TCRdb's copy has only in-frame clones and leaves some out. This table has some 170,000 clones, 87% appearing once. Germline lookup yields CDR1 KGHDR and CDR2 SFDVKD. Deletions cut 5 bases from V and 1 base from J, with 17 bases between. This CDR3 comprises 17 residues. The source is a woman aged 55-75 years who had recovered from COVID-19. Sequencing was carried out using peripheral blood. This chain joins TRBV24-1 and TRBJ2-1, with a possible D match to TRBD2 (7 bases). The CDR3 region is CATSARGGGPSYNEQFF. The CDR3 DNA follows: TGTGCCACCAGTGCCCGAGGGGGGGGCCCGTCCTACAATGAGCAGTTCTTC.